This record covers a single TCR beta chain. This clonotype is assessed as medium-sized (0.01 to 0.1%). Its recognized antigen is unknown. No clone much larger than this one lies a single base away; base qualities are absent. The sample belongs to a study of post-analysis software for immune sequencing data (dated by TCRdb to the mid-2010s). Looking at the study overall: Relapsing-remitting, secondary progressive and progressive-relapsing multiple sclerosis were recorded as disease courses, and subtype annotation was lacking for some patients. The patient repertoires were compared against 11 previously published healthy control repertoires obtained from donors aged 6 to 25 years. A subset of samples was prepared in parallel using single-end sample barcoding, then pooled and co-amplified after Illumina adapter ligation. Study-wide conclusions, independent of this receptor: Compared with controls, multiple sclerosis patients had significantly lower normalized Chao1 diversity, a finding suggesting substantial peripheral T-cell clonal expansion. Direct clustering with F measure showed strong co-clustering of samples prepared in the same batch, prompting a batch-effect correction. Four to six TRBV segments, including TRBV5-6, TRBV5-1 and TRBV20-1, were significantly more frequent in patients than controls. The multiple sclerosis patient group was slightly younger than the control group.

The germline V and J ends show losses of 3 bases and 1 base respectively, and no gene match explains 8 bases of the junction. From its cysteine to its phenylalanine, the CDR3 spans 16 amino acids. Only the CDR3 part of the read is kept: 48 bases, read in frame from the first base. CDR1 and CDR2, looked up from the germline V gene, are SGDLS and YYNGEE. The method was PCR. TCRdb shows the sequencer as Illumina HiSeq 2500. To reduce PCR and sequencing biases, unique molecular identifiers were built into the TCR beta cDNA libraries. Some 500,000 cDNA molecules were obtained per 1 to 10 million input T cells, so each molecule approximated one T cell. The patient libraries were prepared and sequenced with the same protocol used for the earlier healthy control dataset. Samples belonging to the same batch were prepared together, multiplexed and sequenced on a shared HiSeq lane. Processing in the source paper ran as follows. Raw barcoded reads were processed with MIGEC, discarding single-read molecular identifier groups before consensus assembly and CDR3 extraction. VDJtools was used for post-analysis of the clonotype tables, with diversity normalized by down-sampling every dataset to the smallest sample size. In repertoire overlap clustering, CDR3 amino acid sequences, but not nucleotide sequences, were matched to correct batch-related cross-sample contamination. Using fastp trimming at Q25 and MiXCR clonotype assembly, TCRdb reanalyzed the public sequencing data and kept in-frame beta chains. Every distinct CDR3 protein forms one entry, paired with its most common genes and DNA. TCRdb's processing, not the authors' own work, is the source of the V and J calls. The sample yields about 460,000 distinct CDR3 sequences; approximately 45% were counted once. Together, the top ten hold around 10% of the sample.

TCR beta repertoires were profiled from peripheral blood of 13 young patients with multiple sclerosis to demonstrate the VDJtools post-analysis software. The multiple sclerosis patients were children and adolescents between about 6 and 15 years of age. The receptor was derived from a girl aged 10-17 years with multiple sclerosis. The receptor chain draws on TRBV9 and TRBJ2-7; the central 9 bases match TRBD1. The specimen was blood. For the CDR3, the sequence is CASSASGQGSSYEQYF. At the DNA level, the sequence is TGTGCCAGCAGCGCCTCAGGACAGGGGAGTTCCTACGAGCAGTACTTC.